This T cell receptor beta chain came from a study of cytomegalovirus exposure and HLA in healthy donors. The PCR ran on 60 Vbeta and 13 Jbeta primers. Produced via immunoSEQ multiplex PCR; TCRdb's table is partial and in-frame only. Among around 160,000 clones listed, roughly 79% were seen once. Study observations and caveats: As confirmed in vitro, a few CMV-associated chains were specific for CMV antigens. An analysis done earlier found most TCR beta V segments productive about 90% or about 30% of the time.

This clone appeared once. Its antigen is not identified. Trimming took off 2 bases at V and 2 bases at J, with 10 bases between the two ends. CDR1 and CDR2 (germline): SGHDN, FVKESK. This CDR3 region has 15 residues. The rearrangement joins TRBV14 to TRBJ1-3; D might be TRBD1 (5 bases). The sequence was obtained from a male donor in good health and CMV-seropositive. Sequencing was carried out using PBMCs. The CDR3: CASSQSRVAGNTIYF. CDR3 DNA: TGTGCCAGCAGCCAATCCAGGGTGGCTGGAAACACCATATATTTT.